This is a list of T cell receptor beta chains from one sample in a study of shared clonotypes between healthy human individuals. Sequenced by immunoSEQ multiplex PCR; TCRdb stores in-frame clones only, minus some. Here the sample spans about 1 million clones, about 77% being singletons. The source material was memory CD4+ T cells sorted from blood. Source of these receptors: a man between 18 and 35 years old in good health. Both conserved end residues are part of each CDR3. Where a row states a size, it is once, few, many or the class of an expanded clone; other rows omit it.

J,V,size,CDR3
TRBJ2-2,TRBV2,-,CASSVATGVGGELFF
TRBJ1-1,TRBV7-6,few,CASSGGGFPEAFF
TRBJ1-2,TRBV6-1,-,CASSELRGRDYGYTF
TRBJ1-4,TRBV2,-,CASRRTGGPNEKLFF
TRBJ1-2,TRBV5-1,-,CASSSGQGIGTGYGYTF
TRBJ1-4,TRBV4-3,-,CASSQAGDGGEKLFF
TRBJ2-7,TRBV28,-,CASTTGPGSSYEQYF
TRBJ1-1,TRBV5-1,-,CASRYSGLTNTEAFF
TRBJ2-6,TRBV11-2,-,CASSSTTGANVLTF
TRBJ1-2,TRBV5-1,-,CASSSTAEYDGYTF
TRBJ1-4,TRBV4-3,-,CASSQGQGNEKLFF
TRBJ1-1,TRBV10-1,-,CASSEKIGMNTEAFF
TRBJ2-5,TRBV7-2,many,CASSLEGPLRETQYF
TRBJ2-7,TRBV19,-,CASRGQNSYEQYF
TRBJ2-3,TRBV2,-,CASSELSSTDTQYF
TRBJ2-7,TRBV28,-,CASSTPYMGPDEQYF
TRBJ2-1,TRBV5-1,-,CASSLDLYEQFF
TRBJ2-5,TRBV6-6,few,CASRQAQETQYF
TRBJ2-5,TRBV2,few,CASRPDRGLSQETQYF